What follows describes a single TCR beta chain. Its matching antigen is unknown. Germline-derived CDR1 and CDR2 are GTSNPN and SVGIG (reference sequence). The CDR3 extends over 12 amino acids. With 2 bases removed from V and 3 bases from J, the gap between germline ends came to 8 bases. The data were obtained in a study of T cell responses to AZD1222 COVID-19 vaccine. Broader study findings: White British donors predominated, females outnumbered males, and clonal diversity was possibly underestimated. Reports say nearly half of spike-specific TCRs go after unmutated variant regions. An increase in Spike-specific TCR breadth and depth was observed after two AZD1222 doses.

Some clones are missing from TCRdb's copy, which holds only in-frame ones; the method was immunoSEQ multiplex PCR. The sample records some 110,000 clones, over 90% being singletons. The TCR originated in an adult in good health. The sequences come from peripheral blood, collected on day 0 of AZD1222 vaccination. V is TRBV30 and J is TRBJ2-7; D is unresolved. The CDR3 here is CAWSPDVYEQYF. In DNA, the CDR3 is TGTGCCTGGAGTCCAGATGTCTACGAGCAGTACTTC.